These 32 T cell receptor beta chains originate from one sample sequenced in a study of T-cell memory formation after mild COVID-19 (dated by TCRdb to the early 2020s). Preparation of the library involved 5' RACE. This sample was sequenced with an Illumina NovaSeq 6000. Through fastp at Q25 and MiXCR, TCRdb rebuilt clones from the public reads, retaining in-frame beta chains. Every CDR3 protein is listed once, alongside the most common genes and DNA of its rows. For this sample the table gives about 540,000 distinct CDR3 sequences, of which around 21% were detected only once. 12% of the sample belongs to the ten largest clones. Sequenced material: PBMCs or a T cell subset sorted from them (not recorded which). Receptor source: an adult woman who had mild COVID-19 (a few samples of this study predate the infection). The sample titles of this study are shuffled in the database, so cell type and time point are left out; the donor was told from shared clones.

This sequence joins TRBV4-1 and TRBJ1-1; D is possibly TRBD1 (5 bases). V was shortened by 3 bases and J by 5 bases, with 16 bases between the two germline ends. Germline CDR1 and CDR2: MGHRA and YSYEKL. This CDR3 contains 15 residues. Here the CDR3 DNA reads TGCGCCAGCAGCCAGCCGGCCCAGGGAAGGACTGAAGCTTTCTTT. Amino acid sequence: CASSQPAQGRTEAFF.

This clonotype occurred a few times. The rearrangement links TRBV7-3 to TRBJ2-5; no reliable D call. V was trimmed by 2 bases and J by 2 bases, leaving 9 bases between them. CDR1 is SGHTA and CDR2 is FQGTGA in the germline V gene. CDR3 length: 14 residues. CDR3 residues: CASSLLPEQETQYF. CDR3 DNA sequence: TGTGCCAGCAGCTTACTTCCAGAGCAAGAGACCCAGTACTTC.

The rearrangement uses TRBV12-3 or TRBV12-4 and TRBJ2-3; 7 bases are shared with TRBD1. The ends lost 6 bases at V and 2 bases at J; junction bases unmatched: 8. CDR3 length equals 15 residues. The CDR3 loop is CASRPDRDHTDTQYF. CDR3 bases: TGTGCCAGCAGACCCGACAGGGACCACACAGATACGCAGTATTTT.

Written as DNA, the CDR3 is TGTGCCAGCAGTTCCGGACTAGCGGGAGGGCCCACCGGGGAGCTGTTTTTT. Amino acids: CASSSGLAGGPTGELFF. The gene calls are TRBV6-2 or TRBV6-3 and TRBJ2-2, with TRBD2 matching 15 bases. V was clipped by 4 bases and J by 4 bases; unmatched bases: 4. The CDR3 consists of 17 residues. CDR1 is MNHEY, CDR2 SVGEGT, per germline.

This clonotype has just a few counts. The rearrangement uses TRBV25-1 and TRBJ2-1; 12 bases match TRBD2. This CDR3 has 13 amino acids. The ends lost 6 bases at V and 10 bases at J; junction bases unmatched: 4. Germline CDR1 is MGHDK and CDR2 is SYGVNS. This CDR3 reads CASSRLAGDEQFF. DNA of the CDR3: TGTGCCAGCAGCCGACTAGCGGGAGACGAGCAGTTCTTC.

The chain couples TRBV30 to TRBJ2-3; tentatively, D is TRBD1 (5 bases). This CDR3 has 14 amino acids. Per the germline V gene, CDR1 is GTSNPN and CDR2 is SVGIG (reference sequence). The V end was cut by 1 base, the J end by 4 bases, with 12 bases between. CDR3 sequence: CAWSGGSRADTQYF. Here the CDR3 DNA reads TGTGCCTGGAGTGGAGGAAGCAGGGCAGATACGCAGTATTTT. Combining the CDR3 with reference TRBV30 and TRBJ2-3 gives the whole variable domain SQTIHQWPATLVQPVGSPLSLECTVEGTSNPNLYWYRQAAGRGLQLLFYSVGIGQISSEVPQNLSASRPQDRQFILSSKKLLLSDSGFYLCAWSGGSRADTQYFGPGTRLTVL.

This clonotype was seen a few times. The rearrangement uses TRBV7-2 and TRBJ2-2; 15 positions match TRBD2. There are 18 residues in the CDR3. CDR1 and CDR2 from the germline V gene are SGHTA and FQGNSA. J was trimmed by 5 bases and V by 6 bases; bases with no gene match: 10. The CDR3 DNA follows: TGTGCCAGCAGTCCCGGACTAGCGGGAGGGCCAAGAACCGGGGAGCTGTTTTTT. This translates into CASSPGLAGGPRTGELFF.

This clonotype appeared many times. CDR3 sequence (DNA): TGTGCCAGCAGATCCCTGGAAGGGGGGACTGAGCAGTTCTTC. This encodes CASRSLEGGTEQFF. V gene TRBV12-3 or TRBV12-4 combines with J gene TRBJ2-1, with D perhaps TRBD1 or TRBD2 (6 bases each). This CDR3 is built from 14 residues. V lost 6 bases and J 9 bases, leaving 18 bases between the germline ends.

This clonotype was seen many times. The rearrangement joins TRBV7-2 to TRBJ2-1; tentative D call: TRBD1 (7 bases). V was trimmed by 1 base and J by 1 base, leaving 23 bases between them. This CDR3 spans 20 amino acids. The germline gives CDR1 SGHTA, CDR2 FQGNSA. The chain's CDR3 is CASSLGGWDQGGISYNEQFF. Written as DNA, the CDR3 is TGTGCCAGCAGCTTAGGGGGCTGGGACCAGGGGGGTATATCCTACAATGAGCAGTTCTTC. The full variable domain, its missing parts supplied by reference TRBV7-2 and TRBJ2-1, is GAGVSQSPSNKVTEKGKDVELRCDPISGHTALYWYRQSLGQGLEFLIYFQGNSAPDKSGLPSDRFSAERTGGSVSTLTIQRTQQEDSAVYLCASSLGGWDQGGISYNEQFFGPGTRLTVL.

This chain uses TRBV29-1 with TRBJ1-1; no firm D call. Between the trimmed V and J ends, which lost 0 bases and 3 bases, there was a span of 14 bases. This CDR3 has 15 amino acids. Germline V gene data show CDR1 as SQVTM and CDR2 as ANQGSEA. CDR3 DNA: TGCAGCGTTGAAGAAAGAGTGTTGGCGGACACTGAAGCTTTCTTT. Protein: CSVEERVLADTEAFF.

J is TRBJ1-1 and V is TRBV27; 7 nucleotides match TRBD1. CDR3 length: 14 amino acids. The junction had 9 bases not matched to a gene; V was cut back by 7 bases and J by 4 bases. CDR1 and CDR2 from the germline V gene are MNHEY and SMNVEV (reference sequence). CDR3 residues: CASKFTGVGTEAFF. The CDR3 DNA reads as TGTGCCAGCAAATTCACAGGGGTAGGCACTGAAGCTTTCTTT.

This clonotype has only a few counts. The CDR3 coding sequence is TGTGCCAGCAGCCAAGTCCTAGCGGGAGGACATACGCAGTATTTT. Protein sequence: CASSQVLAGGHTQYF. This chain links TRBV14 with TRBJ2-3; 11 nucleotides match TRBD2. Looked up from germline, CDR1 is SGHDN and CDR2 is FVKESK. The CDR3 spans 15 residues. V dropped 1 base and J dropped 7; count of bases not matched to a gene: 4.

This sequence joins TRBV12-3 or TRBV12-4 and TRBJ2-3, with a possible D match to TRBD1 (6 bases). The CDR3 totals 15 residues. Trimming cost V 7 bases and J 2 bases, with 16 bases left between them. The CDR3 loop reads CASTEGQSFTDTQYF. Here the CDR3 DNA reads TGTGCCAGCACCGAAGGACAGTCCTTCACAGATACGCAGTATTTT.

This rearrangement joins TRBV10-3 to TRBJ2-1; D gene unclear. The V gene's germline CDR1 is ENHRY and CDR2 SYGVKD. This CDR3 is 14 amino acids long. V was cut by 4 bases and J by 10 bases, with 17 bases left in between. DNA of the CDR3: TGTGCCATCAGTGGGTCCCCGGGTCTAGGGGAGCAGTTCTTC. The encoded protein is CAISGSPGLGEQFF.

The CDR3 sequence is CASSLVGSDYEQYF. CDR3 DNA: TGTGCCAGCAGCTTGGTGGGTAGTGACTACGAGCAGTACTTC. The chain joins TRBV7-9 to TRBJ2-7; no clear D gene. V was cut by 3 bases and J by 3 bases, with 12 bases left in between. Germline CDR1 SEHNR, CDR2 FQNEAQ (reference sequence). There are 14 residues in the CDR3.

The chain has TRBV7-6 and TRBJ2-1; a possible D gene is TRBD2 (5 bases). V lost 1 base and J 4 bases, leaving 8 bases between the germline ends. CDR3 size: 14 residues. The germline gives CDR1 SGHVS, CDR2 FNYEAQ. The CDR3 nucleotides read TGTGCCAGCAGCTTAGGCTGGACTTACAATGAGCAGTTCTTC. Protein sequence: CASSLGWTYNEQFF.

The genes are TRBV12-2 and TRBJ1-5; the tabulated D call, TRBD1, remains unverified against the DNA. TRBV12-2 is marked as a pseudogene. The CDR3 extends over 16 amino acids. This chain's CDR3 is CASPLGRRYSNQPQHF. The CDR3 DNA reads as TGTGCAAGTCCCCTGGGACGGAGGTATAGCAATCAGCCCCAGCATTTT.

The chain employs TRBV20-1 and TRBJ1-2; 8 positions match TRBD1. Unmatched junction bases numbered 6, after V lost 4 bases and J lost 2 bases. From germline, CDR1 is DFQATT and CDR2 SNEGSKA (reference sequence). This CDR3 is built from 14 residues. The CDR3 loop is CSATDRDRNYGYTF. CDR3 in DNA: TGCAGTGCTACAGATCGGGACAGGAACTATGGCTACACCTTC.

This chain connects TRBV9 to TRBJ2-7, with 11 bases fitting TRBD2. Trimming took 3 bases from V and 6 from J; bases not matched to a gene: 5. Per the germline V gene, CDR1 is SGDLS and CDR2 is YYNGEE. The CDR3 covers 14 residues. The DNA for the CDR3 is TGTGCCAGCAGCGCGGGGGGGACTAGCGGCGAGCAGTACTTC. Translation gives CASSAGGTSGEQYF. The full variable domain, in which reference TRBV9 and TRBJ2-7 provide the parts outside the CDR3, is DSGVTQTPKHLITATGQRVTLRCSPRSGDLSVYWYQQSLDQGLQFLIQYYNGEERAKGNILERFSAQQFPDLHSELNLSSLELGDSALYFCASSAGGTSGEQYFGPGTRLTVT.

This sequence joins TRBV20-1 and TRBJ2-2, with 12 nucleotides matching TRBD2. V gave up 5 bases and J gave up 5 bases; unmatched junction bases: 3. The CDR3 sequence is 14 residues long. Germline-derived CDR1 and CDR2 are DFQATT and SNEGSKA (reference sequence). CDR3 loop: CSASGTSGTGELFF. The DNA for the CDR3 is TGCAGTGCTTCTGGGACTAGCGGGACCGGGGAGCTGTTTTTT.

V and J are TRBV3-1 and TRBJ2-3; a possible D gene is TRBD1 (6 bases). The V gene lost 4 bases and the J gene lost 2 bases, with 13 bases spanning the gap. CDR3 size: 15 residues. Germline CDR1 is LGHDT and CDR2 is YNNKEL (reference sequence). The CDR3 here is CASSRTTGVTDTQYF. The CDR3 coding sequence is TGTGCCAGCAGCCGAACGACAGGAGTCACAGATACGCAGTATTTT.

For the CDR3, the DNA is TGTGCCCACGGGCCCGGGCAGATCTACGAGCAGTACTTC. This gives the protein CAHGPGQIYEQYF. The rearrangement links TRBV7-9 to TRBJ2-7; D gene unclear. Germline V gene data show CDR1 as SEHNR and CDR2 as FQNEAQ (reference sequence). The CDR3 loop spans 13 amino acids. V was clipped by 11 bases and J by 3 bases, with 17 bases between them.

CDR3: CASSLEGGPPHNEKLFF. Written as DNA, the CDR3 is TGTGCCAGCAGCTTAGAGGGGGGTCCACCGCACAATGAAAAACTGTTTTTT. The chain combines TRBV11-2 with TRBJ1-4; TRBD1 is a possible D gene (5 bases). CDR3 size: 17 residues. The V gene lost 0 bases and the J gene lost 5 bases, with 16 bases spanning the gap. The germline CDR1 and CDR2 sequences are SGHAT and FQNNGV.

The V and J genes are TRBV25-1 and TRBJ1-6; D is undetermined. CDR1 is MGHDK, CDR2 SYGVNS, per germline. Trimming shortened V by 5 bases and J by 7 bases, and 18 bases separated the two germline ends. The CDR3 has 16 amino acids. The CDR3: CASSPWVGGSNSPLHF. The CDR3 DNA reads as TGTGCCAGCAGTCCATGGGTCGGAGGGAGCAATTCACCCCTCCACTTT.

The chain couples TRBV18 to TRBJ2-5; 7 bases agree with TRBD1. Germline loops: CDR1 KGHSH, CDR2 LQKENI. The junction had 3 bases not matched to a gene; V was cut back by 1 base and J by 7 bases. This CDR3 has 13 amino acids. CDR3 region: CASSPQGGATQYF. In DNA form, the CDR3 reads TGTGCCAGCTCACCACAAGGGGGCGCGACCCAGTACTTC.

The chain links TRBV7-6 to TRBJ1-5, with a possible D match to TRBD1 (5 bases). Germline assignment: CDR1 SGHVS and CDR2 FNYEAQ. Trimming cost V 4 bases and J 3 bases, with 13 bases left between them. CDR3 length: 15 amino acids. The CDR3 DNA follows: TGTGCCAGCAGCTCGGTGGCAGGGAACAATCAGCCCCAGCATTTT. The encoded protein is CASSSVAGNNQPQHF.

A few counts support this clonotype. The CDR3 nucleotides are TGTGCCAGCAGGCAACACACAGATACGCAGTATTTT. Translation: CASRQHTDTQYF. The V gene is TRBV7-2, the J gene TRBJ2-3; D is unclear. Germline CDR1 reads SGHTA; CDR2 reads FQGNSA. The CDR3 is 12 amino acids. The V end was cut by 6 bases, the J end by 2 bases, with 6 bases between.

Only a few counts were recorded for this clonotype. The V call is TRBV7-2, the J call TRBJ1-1; D is unresolved. Trimming shortened V by 1 base and J by 8 bases, and 11 bases separated the two germline ends. The CDR3 contains 13 residues. In germline, CDR1 is SGHTA, CDR2 FQGNSA. CDR3 in amino acids: CASSLVGSEEAFF. The CDR3 DNA is TGTGCCAGCAGCTTAGTAGGGTCAGAAGAAGCTTTCTTT.

The chain uses TRBV5-1 and TRBJ2-7; D perhaps matches TRBD2 (7 bases). Trimming cost V 4 bases and J 6 bases, with 14 bases left between them. CDR1 and CDR2 from the germline V gene are SGHRS and YFSETQ. The CDR3 totals 13 residues. This CDR3 reads CASSEGGIGEQYF. The CDR3 DNA reads TGCGCCAGCAGCGAGGGGGGGATAGGCGAGCAGTACTTC.

This sequence joins TRBV10-3 and TRBJ2-7; a possible D gene is TRBD1 (5 bases). V lost 6 bases to trimming and J lost 0 bases, with 9 bases between them. The CDR3 has 13 amino acids. From germline, CDR1 is ENHRY and CDR2 SYGVKD. The CDR3 DNA is TGTGCCATCAGGGACATACACTCCTACGAGCAGTACTTC. Protein sequence: CAIRDIHSYEQYF.

This clonotype has a handful of counts. The chain combines TRBV4-1 with TRBJ2-7; no firm D call. The CDR3 consists of 15 residues. V lost 0 bases and J lost 0, with 9 bases in between. In germline, CDR1 is MGHRA, CDR2 YSYEKL. CDR3 amino acids: CASSQEEYSSYEQYF. As DNA, the CDR3 is TGCGCCAGCAGCCAAGAGGAGTACTCCTCCTACGAGCAGTACTTC.

This sequence joins TRBV24-1 and TRBJ1-2, with D tentatively TRBD1 (6 bases). CDR3 length equals 13 residues. Germline V gene sequence: CDR1 KGHDR, CDR2 SFDVKD. Trimming took 4 bases from V and 9 from J, leaving 14 bases between them. CDR3 nucleotides: TGTGCCACCAGTGAGGGGACACCATCGCGCTACACCTTC. Protein product: CATSEGTPSRYTF.